This T cell receptor (beta chain) was captured by sequencing in a study of identical twins. This clonotype was picked up many times. Its specificity is not known. Template switching (which added a universal primer site) was used, and cDNA carried unique molecular identifiers. TCRdb used MiXCR to reprocess the 5' RACE reads, holding one entry per CDR3 protein. Here the sample spans approximately 1.8 million distinct CDR3 sequences, about 30% being singletons. Findings and caveats of the study: Models underestimated how often monozygotic twins shared out-of-frame TCR alpha. Potential partial confounding of zero-insertion analyses by invariant MAIT and iNKT cells was noted. Weaker excess twin sharing was seen among beta out-of-frame sequences.

Germline V CDR1 and CDR2: WNHNN, SYGVQD (reference sequence). The CDR3 is made up of 12 amino acids. With V trimmed by 8 bases and J by 4 bases, 5 bases remained unmatched. Sequencing was performed on cord blood. The rearrangement uses TRBV10-1 and TRBJ2-7; TRBD1 agrees at 7 bases. The source of this sequence is a newborn girl in good health. The CDR3: CASGTEPYEQYF. CDR3 bases: TGCGCCAGCGGGACAGAGCCGTACGAGCAGTACTTC.